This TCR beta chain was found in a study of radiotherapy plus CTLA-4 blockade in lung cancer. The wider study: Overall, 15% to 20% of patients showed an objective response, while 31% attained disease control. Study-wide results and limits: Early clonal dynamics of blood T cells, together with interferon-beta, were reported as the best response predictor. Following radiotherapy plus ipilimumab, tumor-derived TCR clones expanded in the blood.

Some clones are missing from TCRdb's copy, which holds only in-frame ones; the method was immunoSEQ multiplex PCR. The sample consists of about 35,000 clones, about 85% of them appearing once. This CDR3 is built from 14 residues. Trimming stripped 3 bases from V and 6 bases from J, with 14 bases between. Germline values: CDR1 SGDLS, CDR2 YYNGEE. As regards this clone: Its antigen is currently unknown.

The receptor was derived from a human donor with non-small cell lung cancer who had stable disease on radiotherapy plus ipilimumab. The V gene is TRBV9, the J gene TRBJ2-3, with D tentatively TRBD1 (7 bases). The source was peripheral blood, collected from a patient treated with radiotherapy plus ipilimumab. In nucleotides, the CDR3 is TGTGCCAGCAGCGGACGCAGGGGGGAGGATACGCAGTATTTT. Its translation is CASSGRRGEDTQYF.